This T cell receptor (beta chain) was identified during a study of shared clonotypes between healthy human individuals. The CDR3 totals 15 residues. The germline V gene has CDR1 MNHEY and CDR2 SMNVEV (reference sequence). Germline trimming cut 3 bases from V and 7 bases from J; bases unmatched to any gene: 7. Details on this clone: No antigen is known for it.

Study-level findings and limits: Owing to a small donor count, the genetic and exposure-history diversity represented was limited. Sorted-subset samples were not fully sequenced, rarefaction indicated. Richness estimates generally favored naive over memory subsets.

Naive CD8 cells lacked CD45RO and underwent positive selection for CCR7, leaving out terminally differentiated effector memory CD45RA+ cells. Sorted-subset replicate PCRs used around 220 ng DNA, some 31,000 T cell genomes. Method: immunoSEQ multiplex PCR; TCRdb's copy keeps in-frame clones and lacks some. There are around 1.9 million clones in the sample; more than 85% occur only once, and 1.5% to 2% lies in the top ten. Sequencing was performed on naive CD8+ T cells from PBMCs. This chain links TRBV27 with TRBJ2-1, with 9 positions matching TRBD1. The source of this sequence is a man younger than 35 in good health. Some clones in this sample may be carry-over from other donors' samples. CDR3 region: CASSFRDRAGNEQFF. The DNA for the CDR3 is TGTGCCAGCAGTTTCCGGGACAGGGCAGGGAATGAGCAGTTCTTC.